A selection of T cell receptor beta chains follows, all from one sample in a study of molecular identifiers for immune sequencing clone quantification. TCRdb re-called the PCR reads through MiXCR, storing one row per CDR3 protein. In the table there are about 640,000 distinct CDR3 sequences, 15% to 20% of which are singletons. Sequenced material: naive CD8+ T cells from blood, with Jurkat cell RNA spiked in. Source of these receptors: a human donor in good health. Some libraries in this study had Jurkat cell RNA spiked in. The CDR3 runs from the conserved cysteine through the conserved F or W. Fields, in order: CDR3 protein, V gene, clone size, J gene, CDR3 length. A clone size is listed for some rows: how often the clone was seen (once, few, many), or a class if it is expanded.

cdr3_aa: CASSSDRAYYGYTF; v_call: TRBV12-3/TRBV12-4; clone_size: many; j_call: TRBJ1-2; cdr3_length: 14
cdr3_aa: CASSLSYSNNEQYF; v_call: TRBV11-3; clone_size: NA; j_call: TRBJ2-7; cdr3_length: 14
cdr3_aa: CASSATFLTRGEQYF; v_call: TRBV6-5; clone_size: many; j_call: TRBJ2-7; cdr3_length: 15
cdr3_aa: CASSRTGLVNTEAFF; v_call: TRBV13; clone_size: many; j_call: TRBJ1-1; cdr3_length: 15
cdr3_aa: CASSLAGPFSGANVLTF; v_call: TRBV27; clone_size: few; j_call: TRBJ2-6; cdr3_length: 17
cdr3_aa: CASSQLDEVAKNIQYF; v_call: TRBV3-1; clone_size: many; j_call: TRBJ2-4; cdr3_length: 16
cdr3_aa: CASSFGGTLNEQFF; v_call: TRBV12-3/TRBV12-4; clone_size: few; j_call: TRBJ2-1; cdr3_length: 14
cdr3_aa: CASSYDRGPVPDNQPQHF; v_call: TRBV6-2/TRBV6-3; clone_size: many; j_call: TRBJ1-5; cdr3_length: 18
cdr3_aa: CASSPKRSGSGNTIYF; v_call: TRBV7-9; clone_size: few; j_call: TRBJ1-3; cdr3_length: 16
cdr3_aa: CASSLRLVHTQYF; v_call: TRBV12-3/TRBV12-4; clone_size: many; j_call: TRBJ2-3; cdr3_length: 13